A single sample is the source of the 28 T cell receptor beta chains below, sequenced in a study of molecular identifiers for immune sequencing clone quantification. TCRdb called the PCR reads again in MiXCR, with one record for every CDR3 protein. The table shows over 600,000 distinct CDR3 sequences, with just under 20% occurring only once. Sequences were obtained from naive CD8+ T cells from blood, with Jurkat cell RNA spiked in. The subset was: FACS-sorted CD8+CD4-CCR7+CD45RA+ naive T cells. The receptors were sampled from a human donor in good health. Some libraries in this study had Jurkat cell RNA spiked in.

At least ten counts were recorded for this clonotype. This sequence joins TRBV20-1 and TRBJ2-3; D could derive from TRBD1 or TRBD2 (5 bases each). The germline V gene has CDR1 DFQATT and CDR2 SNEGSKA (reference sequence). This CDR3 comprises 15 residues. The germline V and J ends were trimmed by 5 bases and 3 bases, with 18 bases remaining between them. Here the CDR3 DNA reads TGCAGTGCTCCCAGGGTGGGAGTAGAAACAGATACGCAGTATTTT. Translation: CSAPRVGVETDTQYF.

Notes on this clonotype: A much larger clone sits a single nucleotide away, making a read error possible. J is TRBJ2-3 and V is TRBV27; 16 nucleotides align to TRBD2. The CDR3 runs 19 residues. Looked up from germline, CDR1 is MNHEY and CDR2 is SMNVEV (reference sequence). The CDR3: CASGLSPGLAGGPKDTQYF. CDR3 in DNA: TGTGCCAGCGGTTTATCCCCGGGACTAGCGGGGGGGCCTAAAGATACGCAGTATTTT.

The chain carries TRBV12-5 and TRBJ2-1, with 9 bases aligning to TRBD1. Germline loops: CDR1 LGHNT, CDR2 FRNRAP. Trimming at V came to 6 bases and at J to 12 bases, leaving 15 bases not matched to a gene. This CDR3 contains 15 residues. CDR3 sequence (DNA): TGTGCTAGTGGCCTCCGGGACAGGGTTTCTTTAGGGCAGTTCTTC. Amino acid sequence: CASGLRDRVSLGQFF.

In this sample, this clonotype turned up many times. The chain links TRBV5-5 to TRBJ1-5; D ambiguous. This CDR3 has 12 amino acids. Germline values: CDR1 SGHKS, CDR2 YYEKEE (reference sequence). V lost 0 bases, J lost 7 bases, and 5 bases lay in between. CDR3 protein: CASSLGEQPQHF. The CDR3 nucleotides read TGTGCCAGCAGCTTGGGGGAGCAGCCCCAGCATTTT.

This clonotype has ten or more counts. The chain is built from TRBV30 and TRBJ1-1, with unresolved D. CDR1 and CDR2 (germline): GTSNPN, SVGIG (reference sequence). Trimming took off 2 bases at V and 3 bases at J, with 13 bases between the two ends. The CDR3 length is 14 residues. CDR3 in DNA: TGTGCCTGGAGTTCCGGTGCGGGGTACACTGAAGCTTTCTTT. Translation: CAWSSGAGYTEAFF.

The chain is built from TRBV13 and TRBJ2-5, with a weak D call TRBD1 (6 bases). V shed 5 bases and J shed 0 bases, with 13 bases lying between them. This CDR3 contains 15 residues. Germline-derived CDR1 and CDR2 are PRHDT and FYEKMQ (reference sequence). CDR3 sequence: CASSQSTGYQETQYF. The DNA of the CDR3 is TGTGCCAGCAGCCAAAGCACAGGGTACCAAGAGACCCAGTACTTC.

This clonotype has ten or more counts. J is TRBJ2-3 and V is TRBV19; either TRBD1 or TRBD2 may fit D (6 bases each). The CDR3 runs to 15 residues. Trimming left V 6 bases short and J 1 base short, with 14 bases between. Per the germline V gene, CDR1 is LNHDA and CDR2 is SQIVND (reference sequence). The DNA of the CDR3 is TGTGCCAGTAGCCTACTGGAGGGGGGCACAGATACGCAGTATTTT. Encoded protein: CASSLLEGGTDTQYF.

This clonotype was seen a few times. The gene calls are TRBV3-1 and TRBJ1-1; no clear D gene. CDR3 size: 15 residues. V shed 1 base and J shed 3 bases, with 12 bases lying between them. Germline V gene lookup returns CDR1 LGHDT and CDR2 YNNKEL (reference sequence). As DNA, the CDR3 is TGTGCCAGCAGCCAAGGCCCCCCTTCCGACACTGAAGCTTTCTTT. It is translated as CASSQGPPSDTEAFF.

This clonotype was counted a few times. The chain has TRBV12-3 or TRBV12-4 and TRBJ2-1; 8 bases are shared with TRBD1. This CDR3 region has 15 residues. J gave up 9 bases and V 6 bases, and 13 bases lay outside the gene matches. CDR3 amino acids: CASRMQDRANIEQFF. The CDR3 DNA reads TGTGCCAGCAGGATGCAGGACAGGGCCAATATTGAGCAGTTCTTC.

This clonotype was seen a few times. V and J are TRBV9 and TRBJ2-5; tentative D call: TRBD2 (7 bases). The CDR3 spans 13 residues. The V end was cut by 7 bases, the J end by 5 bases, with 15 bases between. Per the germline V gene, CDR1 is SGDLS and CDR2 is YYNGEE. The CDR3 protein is CASGSGGVETQYF. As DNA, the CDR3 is TGTGCCAGCGGGTCGGGGGGCGTGGAGACCCAGTACTTC.

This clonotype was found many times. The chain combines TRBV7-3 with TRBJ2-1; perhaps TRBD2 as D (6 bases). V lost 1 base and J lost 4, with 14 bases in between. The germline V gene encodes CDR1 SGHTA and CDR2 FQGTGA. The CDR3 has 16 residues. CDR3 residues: CASSLSAGPLYNEQFF. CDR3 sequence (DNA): TGTGCCAGCAGCTTAAGTGCGGGACCCTTATACAATGAGCAGTTCTTC. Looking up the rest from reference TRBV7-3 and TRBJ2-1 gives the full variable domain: GAGVSQTPSNKVTEKGKYVELRCDPISGHTALYWYRQSLGQGPEFLIYFQGTGAADDSGLPNDRFFAVRPEGSVSTLKIQRTERGDSAVYLCASSLSAGPLYNEQFFGPGTRLTVL.

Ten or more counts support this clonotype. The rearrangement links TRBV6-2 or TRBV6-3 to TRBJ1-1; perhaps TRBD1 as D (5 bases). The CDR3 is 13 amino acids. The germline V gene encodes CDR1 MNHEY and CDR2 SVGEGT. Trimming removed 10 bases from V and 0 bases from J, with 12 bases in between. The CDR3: CATSDIMNTEAFF. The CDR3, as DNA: TGTGCCACCTCGGACATCATGAACACTGAAGCTTTCTTT.

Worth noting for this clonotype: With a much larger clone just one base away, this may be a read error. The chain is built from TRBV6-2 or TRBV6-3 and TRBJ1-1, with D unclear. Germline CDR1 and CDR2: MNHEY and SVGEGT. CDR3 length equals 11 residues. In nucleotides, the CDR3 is TGTGCCAACAGTTCGCCCAGTGAAGCTTTCTTT. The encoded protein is CANSSPSEAFF.

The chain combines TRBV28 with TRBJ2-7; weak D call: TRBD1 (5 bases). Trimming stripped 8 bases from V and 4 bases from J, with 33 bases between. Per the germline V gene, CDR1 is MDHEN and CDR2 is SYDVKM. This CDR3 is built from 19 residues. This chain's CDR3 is CASGTSAVGHHVGIYEQYF. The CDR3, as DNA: TGTGCCAGCGGAACCTCGGCAGTTGGACACCACGTTGGGATTTACGAGCAGTACTTC.

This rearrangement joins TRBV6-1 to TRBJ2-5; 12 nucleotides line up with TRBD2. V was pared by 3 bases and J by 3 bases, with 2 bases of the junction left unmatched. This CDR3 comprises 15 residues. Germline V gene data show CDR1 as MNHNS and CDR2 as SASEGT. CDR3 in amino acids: CASSDWTSGEETQYF. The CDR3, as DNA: TGTGCCAGCAGTGATTGGACTAGCGGGGAAGAGACCCAGTACTTC.

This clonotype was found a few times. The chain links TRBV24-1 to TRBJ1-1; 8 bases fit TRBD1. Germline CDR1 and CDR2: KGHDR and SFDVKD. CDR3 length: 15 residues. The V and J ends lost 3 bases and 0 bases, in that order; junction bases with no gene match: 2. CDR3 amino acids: CATSDGTGLNTEAFF. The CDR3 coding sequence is TGTGCCACCAGTGATGGGACAGGTTTGAACACTGAAGCTTTCTTT.

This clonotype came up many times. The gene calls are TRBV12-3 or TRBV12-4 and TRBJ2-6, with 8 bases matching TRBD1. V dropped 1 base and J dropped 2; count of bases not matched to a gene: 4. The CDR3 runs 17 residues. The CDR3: CASSLEQGATGANVLTF. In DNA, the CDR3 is TGTGCCAGCAGTTTAGAGCAGGGGGCGACTGGGGCCAACGTCCTGACTTTC.

In nucleotides, the CDR3 is TGTGCCAGCAGCCAACTTAAGGGACAGCGACAGAACACTGAAGCTTTCTTT. Translated: CASSQLKGQRQNTEAFF. V is TRBV27 and J is TRBJ1-1, with 7 bases fitting TRBD1. Germline lookup yields CDR1 MNHEY and CDR2 SMNVEV (reference sequence). With V trimmed by 6 bases and J by 1 base, 14 bases remained unmatched. There are 17 residues in the CDR3.

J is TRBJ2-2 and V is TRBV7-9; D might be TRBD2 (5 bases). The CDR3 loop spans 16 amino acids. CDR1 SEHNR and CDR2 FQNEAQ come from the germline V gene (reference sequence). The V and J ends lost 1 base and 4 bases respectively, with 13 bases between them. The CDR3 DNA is TGTGCCAGCAGCTTAGGCGCGGGTTCGACCACCGGGGAGCTGTTTTTT. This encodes CASSLGAGSTTGELFF.

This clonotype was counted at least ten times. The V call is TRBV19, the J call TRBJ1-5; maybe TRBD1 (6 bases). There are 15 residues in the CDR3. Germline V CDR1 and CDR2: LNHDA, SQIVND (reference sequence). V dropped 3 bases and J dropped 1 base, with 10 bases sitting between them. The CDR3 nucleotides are TGTGCCAGTAGTATTGGGACAAGGAGCAATCAGCCCCAGCATTTT. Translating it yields CASSIGTRSNQPQHF.

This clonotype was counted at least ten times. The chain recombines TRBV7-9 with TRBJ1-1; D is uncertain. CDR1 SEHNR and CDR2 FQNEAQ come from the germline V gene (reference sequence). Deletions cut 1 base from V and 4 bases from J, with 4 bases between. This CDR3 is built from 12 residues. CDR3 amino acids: CASSLDLTEAFF. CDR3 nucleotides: TGTGCCAGCAGCTTAGACCTCACTGAAGCTTTCTTT.

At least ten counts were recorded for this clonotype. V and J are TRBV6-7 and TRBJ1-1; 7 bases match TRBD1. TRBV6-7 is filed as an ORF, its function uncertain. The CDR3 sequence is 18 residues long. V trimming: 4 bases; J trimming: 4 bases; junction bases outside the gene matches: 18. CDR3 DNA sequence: TGTGCCAGCAGTTTACCCCGGGGACAGAGGCTTCGGGGCACTGAAGCTTTCTTT. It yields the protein CASSLPRGQRLRGTEAFF.

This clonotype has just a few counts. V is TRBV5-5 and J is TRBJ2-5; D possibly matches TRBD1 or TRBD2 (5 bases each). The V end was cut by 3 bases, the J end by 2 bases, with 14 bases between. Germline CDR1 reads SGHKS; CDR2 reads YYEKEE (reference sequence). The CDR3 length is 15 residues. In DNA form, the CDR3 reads TGTGCCAGCAGCTCATGGGACCTTAGGCAAGAGACCCAGTACTTC. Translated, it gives CASSSWDLRQETQYF.

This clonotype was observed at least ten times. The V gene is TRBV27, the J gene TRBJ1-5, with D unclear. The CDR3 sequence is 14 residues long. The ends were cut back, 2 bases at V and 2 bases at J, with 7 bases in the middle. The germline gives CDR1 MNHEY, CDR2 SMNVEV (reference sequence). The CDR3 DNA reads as TGTGCCAGCAGTTTACACGACGGCAATCAGCCCCAGCATTTT. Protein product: CASSLHDGNQPQHF.

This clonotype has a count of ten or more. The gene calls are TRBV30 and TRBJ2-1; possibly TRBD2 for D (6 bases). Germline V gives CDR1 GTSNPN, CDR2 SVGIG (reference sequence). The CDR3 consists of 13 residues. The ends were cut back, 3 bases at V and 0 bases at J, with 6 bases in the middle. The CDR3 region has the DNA TGTGCCTGGAGCGGGAGCTCCTACAATGAGCAGTTCTTC. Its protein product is CAWSGSSYNEQFF.

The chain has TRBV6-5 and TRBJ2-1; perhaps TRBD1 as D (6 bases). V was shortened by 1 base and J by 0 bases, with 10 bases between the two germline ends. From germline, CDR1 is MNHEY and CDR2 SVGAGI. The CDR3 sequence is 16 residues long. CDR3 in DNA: TGTGCCAGCAGTTACTTGGGGGCCGTCTCCTACAATGAGCAGTTCTTC. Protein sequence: CASSYLGAVSYNEQFF.

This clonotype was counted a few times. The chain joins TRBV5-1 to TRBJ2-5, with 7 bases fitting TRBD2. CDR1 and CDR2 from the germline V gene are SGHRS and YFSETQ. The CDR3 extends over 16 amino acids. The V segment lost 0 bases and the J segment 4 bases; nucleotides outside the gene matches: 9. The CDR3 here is CASSLEAAGVRETQYF. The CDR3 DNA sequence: TGCGCCAGCAGCTTGGAGGCGGCGGGAGTTAGAGAGACCCAGTACTTC.

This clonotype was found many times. The CDR3 sequence: CASSSKGDQYF. The CDR3 bases are TGTGCCAGCAGCTCTAAAGGGGACCAGTACTTC. This chain joins TRBV5-6 and TRBJ2-5, with a weak D call TRBD1 (5 bases). From germline, CDR1 is SGHDT and CDR2 YYEEEE. V was cut by 3 bases and J by 10 bases, with 10 bases left in between. The CDR3 extends over 11 amino acids.